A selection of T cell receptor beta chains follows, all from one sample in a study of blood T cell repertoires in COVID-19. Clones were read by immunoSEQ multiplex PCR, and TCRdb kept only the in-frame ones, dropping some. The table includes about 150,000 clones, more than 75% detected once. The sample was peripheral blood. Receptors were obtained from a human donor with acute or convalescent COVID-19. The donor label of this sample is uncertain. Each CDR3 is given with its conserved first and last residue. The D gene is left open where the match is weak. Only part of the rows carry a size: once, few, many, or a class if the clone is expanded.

TGTGCCAGCAGCTTGGCCCCGAGGGCGGGACGGAATGAAAAACTGTTTTTT,CASSLAPRAGRNEKLFF,NA,TRBV5-4,NA,TRBJ1-4
TGTGCCATCAGAACAGGGGACTCCTACAATGAGCAGTTCTTC,CAIRTGDSYNEQFF,TRBD1,TRBV10-3,NA,TRBJ2-1
TGTGCCAGCAGCTACTTATCAGCGGACAGAGGAACCTATGGCTACACCTTC,CASSYLSADRGTYGYTF,NA,TRBV5-6,few,TRBJ1-2
TGCAGCGTTAAGGATCGAGGACAGGGGAACTATGGCTACACCTTC,CSVKDRGQGNYGYTF,TRBD1,TRBV29-1,NA,TRBJ1-2
TGTGCCAGCAGCTTAGCGGTAGGGACAGGGGGCTTCGATACGCAGTATTTT,CASSLAVGTGGFDTQYF,TRBD1,TRBV7-9,NA,TRBJ2-3
TGTGCCAGCAGCTTAGCATGGCGGAACTATGGCTACACCTTC,CASSLAWRNYGYTF,NA,TRBV7-2,NA,TRBJ1-2
TGTGCCAGCCACAGGGAAGGGACCTACGAGCAGTACTTC,CASHREGTYEQYF,NA,TRBV6-5,NA,TRBJ2-7
TGTGCCAGCAGCTCCGCACTATCAACAGGGTTCAATGAAAAACTGTTTTTT,CASSSALSTGFNEKLFF,NA,TRBV7-9,NA,TRBJ1-4
TGTGCCTGGTCAGGGGATAGCAATCAGCCCCAGCATTTT,CAWSGDSNQPQHF,NA,TRBV30,NA,TRBJ1-5
TGTGCCTGGAGTCTCGGGGGAAGTGGAAACACCATATATTTT,CAWSLGGSGNTIYF,NA,TRBV30,NA,TRBJ1-3
TGTGCCAGCAGTCCGACAGGGACGCAAGAGACCCAGTACTTC,CASSPTGTQETQYF,TRBD1,TRBV5-4,NA,TRBJ2-5
TGTGCCAGTAACGGACAGCGGGGGCGCAACACCGGGGAGCTGTTTTTT,CASNGQRGRNTGELFF,TRBD2,TRBV19,NA,TRBJ2-2
TGTGCCAGCAGTTCGCTGGGACAGAGAAAATACGAGCAGTACTTC,CASSSLGQRKYEQYF,TRBD1,TRBV27,NA,TRBJ2-7
TGTGCCAGTACCCTAAGGGGCGGGGGCCCTAATGAAAAACTGTTTTTT,CASTLRGGGPNEKLFF,NA,TRBV19,once,TRBJ1-4
TGTGCCAGCAGCTTAGTTCTAGCGGGGGGCCCCGAGCAGTACTTC,CASSLVLAGGPEQYF,TRBD2,TRBV11-2,once,TRBJ2-7
TGTGCCAGCAGCCCGGCCGGGACAAACTACGAGCAGTACTTC,CASSPAGTNYEQYF,NA,TRBV7-2,few,TRBJ2-7
TGTGCCAGCAGCCAACCAGGGGGCCCTGGCTACACCTTC,CASSQPGGPGYTF,TRBD1,TRBV3-1/TRBV3-2,NA,TRBJ1-2
TGTGCCAGTAGTTTGACAGGGGTTGATACGCAGTATTTT,CASSLTGVDTQYF,TRBD1,TRBV19,NA,TRBJ2-3
TGCGCCAGCAGCCAACCCTGGACTAGAATGCTCAACGAGCAGTACTTC,CASSQPWTRMLNEQYF,TRBD2,TRBV4-1,few,TRBJ2-7
TGTGCCTGGAGTGCCAGGGCTTATGGCTACACCTTC,CAWSARAYGYTF,NA,TRBV30,few,TRBJ1-2
TGCGCCAGCAGTGAGTCGAGAGAAAAACTGTTTTTT,CASSESREKLFF,NA,TRBV10-2,NA,TRBJ1-4
TGTGCCAGTAGTGACCGGTGGACAGGGGGCTTGAATTCACCCCTCCACTTT,CASSDRWTGGLNSPLHF,TRBD1,TRBV19,NA,TRBJ1-6
TGTGCCTGGAGTGTACAGGGCAGGCGATTAAGGGAGACCCAGTACTTC,CAWSVQGRRLRETQYF,NA,TRBV30,once,TRBJ2-5
TGCGCCAGCACCAGGGTCGGGAATCAGCCCCAGCATTTT,CASTRVGNQPQHF,NA,TRBV10-1,NA,TRBJ1-5
TGTGCCAGCAGCTCTTCGAGGGCTGGGGCCAACGTCCTGACTTTC,CASSSSRAGANVLTF,NA,TRBV11-3,NA,TRBJ2-6
TGCGCCAGCAGCTTCGGACAGAGGGAAGGGGATACGCAGTATTTT,CASSFGQREGDTQYF,NA,TRBV5-1,NA,TRBJ2-3
TGTGCCAGCAGTGAAGCCCGCCGGGGCACTGAAGCTTTCTTT,CASSEARRGTEAFF,NA,TRBV6-1,once,TRBJ1-1
TGTGCCTGGAGTGTAACAGGGAGGGTTGCAGATACGCAGTATTTT,CAWSVTGRVADTQYF,NA,TRBV30,NA,TRBJ2-3